One sample yielded the 18 T cell receptor beta chains listed below, sequenced in a study of shared clonotypes between healthy human individuals. The assay was immunoSEQ multiplex PCR, and TCRdb's table has in-frame clones only and misses some. The sample includes approximately 530,000 clones, approximately 95% of them seen just once. Sequencing was carried out using naive CD4+ T cells sorted from blood. As to subset: CD45RA+ positively selected. All receptors come from a woman aged 30 to 39 in good health.

This chain joins TRBV14 and TRBJ2-7, with 7 bases aligning to TRBD2. CDR1 and CDR2 (germline): SGHDN, FVKESK. The CDR3 totals 15 residues. V lost 0 bases, J lost 4 bases, and 6 bases stayed unmatched. The CDR3 coding sequence is TGTGCCAGCAGCCAAGACCCGGGAGGCGCATACGAGCAGTACTTC. The encoded protein is CASSQDPGGAYEQYF. Supplemented by reference TRBV14 and TRBJ2-7, the full variable domain reads EAGVTQFPSHSVIEKGQTVTLRCDPISGHDNLYWYRRVMGKEIKFLLHFVKESKQDESGMPNNRFLAERTGGTYSTLKVQPAELEDSGVYFCASSQDPGGAYEQYFGPGTRLTVT.

The V gene is TRBV6-4, the J gene TRBJ2-1; D unclear. Germline V gene lookup returns CDR1 MRHNA and CDR2 SNTAGT. This CDR3 region has 16 residues. Trimming pared 4 bases from V and 2 bases from J, leaving 15 bases between. In DNA, the CDR3 is TGTGCCAGCAGTGTTTCTGGCTCTAGAGCCTACAATGAGCAGTTCTTC. Protein product: CASSVSGSRAYNEQFF.

On this clone itself: The same CDR3 also results from other DNA sequences found in this sample. This rearrangement joins TRBV5-1 to TRBJ1-2; D might be TRBD1 (5 bases). The CDR3 has 13 residues. Germline-derived CDR1 and CDR2 are SGHRS and YFSETQ. Trimming cost V 0 bases and J 2 bases, with 5 bases left between them. The chain's CDR3 is CASSLAGNYGYTF. DNA of the CDR3: TGCGCCAGCAGCTTGGCAGGGAACTATGGCTACACCTTC. Based on the CDR3 plus reference TRBV5-1 and TRBJ1-2, the full variable domain is KAGVTQTPRYLIKTRGQQVTLSCSPISGHRSVSWYQQTPGQGLQFLFEYFSETQRNKGNFPGRFSGRQFSNSRSEMNVSTLELGDSALYLCASSLAGNYGYTFGSGTRLTVV.

The chain has TRBV27 and TRBJ2-3, with 16 bases fitting TRBD2. The CDR3 has 17 amino acids. J was trimmed by 7 bases and V by 5 bases; bases with no gene match: 9. Germline V CDR1 and CDR2: MNHEY, SMNVEV (reference sequence). The DNA for the CDR3 is TGTGCCAGCAGTCATGGGACTAGCGGGAGGGCCCTACATACGCAGTATTTT. This gives the protein CASSHGTSGRALHTQYF.

The chain employs TRBV11-2 and TRBJ1-5; no definite D call. The CDR3 spans 13 residues. The V gene's germline CDR1 is SGHAT and CDR2 FQNNGV. V lost 2 bases and J 4 bases, leaving 6 bases between the germline ends. CDR3 sequence (DNA): TGTGCCAGCAGCTTATCTTCGAATCAGCCCCAGCATTTT. Its protein is CASSLSSNQPQHF.

The chain carries TRBV5-4 and TRBJ1-5, with 7 bases matching TRBD1. V dropped 1 base and J dropped 5; count of bases not matched to a gene: 15. Germline CDR1 reads SGHNT; CDR2 reads YYREEE (reference sequence). CDR3 length equals 18 residues. The CDR3 DNA is TGTGCCAGCAGCTTGACACTCTTCGCCGGGACAGTGGATCAGCCCCAGCATTTT. Translating it yields CASSLTLFAGTVDQPQHF.

This chain connects TRBV28 to TRBJ2-2, with D tentatively TRBD1 (6 bases). With 7 bases removed from V and 0 bases from J, the gap between germline ends came to 12 bases. CDR1 and CDR2 (germline): MDHEN, SYDVKM. The CDR3 contains 15 residues. CDR3 sequence (DNA): TGTGCCAGCAAAAAGGGGACAACGAACACCGGGGAGCTGTTTTTT. It specifies CASKKGTTNTGELFF.

The rearrangement links TRBV12-5 to TRBJ2-2, with D maybe TRBD2 (5 bases). Germline V CDR1 and CDR2: LGHNT, FRNRAP. The CDR3 runs to 16 residues. Trimming cost V 0 bases and J 4 bases, with 12 bases left between them. CDR3 protein: CASGLVLRGSTGELFF. CDR3 DNA sequence: TGTGCTAGTGGTTTGGTACTGAGAGGGAGCACCGGGGAGCTGTTTTTT.

The V gene is TRBV30, the J gene TRBJ1-2; TRBD1 matches at 10 bases. Germline CDR1 reads GTSNPN; CDR2 reads SVGIG (reference sequence). The V gene end was trimmed by 3 bases and the J gene end by 6 bases; junction bases not matched to a gene: 4. The CDR3 runs to 13 residues. In DNA, the CDR3 is TGTGCCTGGAGACCCGGACAGGGGGATGGCTACACCTTC. Its translation: CAWRPGQGDGYTF.

The CDR3 loop is CASSRQGNEKLFF. The CDR3 DNA reads as TGTGCCAGCAGCAGGCAGGGTAATGAAAAACTGTTTTTT. The rearrangement joins TRBV7-2 to TRBJ1-4; tentatively, D is TRBD1 (5 bases). V dropped 5 bases and J dropped 4 bases, with 8 bases sitting between them. CDR1 and CDR2 from the germline V gene are SGHTA and FQGNSA. CDR3 length: 13 amino acids.

The gene calls are TRBV6-6 and TRBJ1-1; D unresolved. Trimming removed 5 bases at V and 2 bases at J, with 15 bases between. This CDR3 comprises 15 residues. Per germline, CDR1 MNHNY and CDR2 SVGAGI (reference sequence). In nucleotides, the CDR3 is TGTGCCAGCAGTATTCGACGGGCCCTAAACACTGAAGCTTTCTTT. Encoded protein: CASSIRRALNTEAFF.

The chain couples TRBV7-8 to TRBJ1-5; 9 nucleotides align to TRBD1. Germline CDR1 is SGHVS and CDR2 is FQNEAQ. This CDR3 has 16 residues. With V trimmed by 5 bases and J by 4 bases, 9 bases remained unmatched. CDR3: CASSQSTGQGNQPQHF. CDR3 DNA: TGTGCCAGCAGCCAAAGCACAGGACAGGGGAATCAGCCCCAGCATTTT.

The rearrangement uses TRBV15 and TRBJ2-1; TRBD1 matches at 10 bases. CDR3 length: 16 residues. V lost 2 bases and J lost 7; bases outside the gene matches: 8. Germline-derived CDR1 and CDR2 are LNHNV and YYDKDF (reference sequence). The CDR3, as DNA: TGTGCCACCAGCAGACTACGCCGGGACAGGGGAAATGAGCAGTTCTTC. Residues: CATSRLRRDRGNEQFF.

V and J are TRBV29-1 and TRBJ2-1; perhaps TRBD1 as D (5 bases). V dropped 2 bases and J dropped 3 bases, with 20 bases sitting between them. This CDR3 has 17 residues. Germline V gene sequence: CDR1 SQVTM, CDR2 ANQGSEA. CDR3 DNA: TGCAGCGTTGAATTCGACAGACCTTACTACCGCTACAATGAGCAGTTCTTC. Its protein product is CSVEFDRPYYRYNEQFF.

V usage is TRBV9 and J usage is TRBJ2-5, with D tentatively TRBD1 (6 bases). The CDR3 has 14 amino acids. The germline gives CDR1 SGDLS, CDR2 YYNGEE. The ends were cut back, 6 bases at V and 2 bases at J, with 14 bases in the middle. The CDR3 reads CASNGGGSQETQYF. The DNA of the CDR3 is TGTGCCAGCAATGGGGGCGGTTCACAAGAGACCCAGTACTTC.

This clone occurred once. At the DNA level, this CDR3 is encoded by other sequences in the same sample as well. The rearrangement uses TRBV5-1 and TRBJ2-7; tentative D call: TRBD1 (5 bases). Per the germline V gene, CDR1 is SGHRS and CDR2 is YFSETQ. Trimming left V 0 bases short and J 2 bases short, with 9 bases between. The length of the CDR3 is 14 residues. The chain's CDR3 is CASSLATGAYEQYF. In DNA form, the CDR3 reads TGCGCCAGCAGCTTGGCTACAGGCGCCTACGAGCAGTACTTC.

As for this clone: At one of its ends the junction is not consistent with the germline gene, which may arise from a read error. The chain employs TRBV11-2 and TRBJ2-1; TRBD2 agrees at 7 bases. The germline gives CDR1 SGHAT, CDR2 FQNNGV. The CDR3 has 13 residues. The CDR3, as DNA: TGTGCCAGCAGCTTAGCACCCGGGAGGCCAGCGGTCTTC. Amino acid sequence: CASSLAPGRPAVF.

This rearrangement joins TRBV7-9 to TRBJ2-7; 8 bases agree with TRBD1. The CDR3 totals 14 residues. Losses at the gene ends were 7 bases for V and 5 bases for J; bases not matched to a gene: 10. Germline CDR1 is SEHNR and CDR2 is FQNEAQ (reference sequence). The CDR3 reads CASTPGTGPHEQYF. As DNA, the CDR3 is TGTGCCAGCACCCCCGGGACAGGTCCCCACGAGCAGTACTTC.